The following is a TCR beta chain sequence with its context. This specimen comes from a study of quantifying T cell responses using KT2 cells. Study overall: TCR alpha and beta constant-region primers primed reverse transcription of RNA. Under optimum conditions, T4 ligation efficiency was estimated at more than 9.5%.

An oligo carrying a UMI was ligated to the cDNA 3' end. An equimolar mix of RC1.1 and RC1.2 primed the beta chain across TRBC1 and TRBC2. TCRdb ran MiXCR on the UMI-ligation and nested PCR reads and lists one entry per CDR3 protein. Among 31,000 or so distinct CDR3 sequences listed, around 10% were seen once. The CDR3 totals 16 residues. Per germline, CDR1 SGHTA and CDR2 FQGTGA. With 3 bases clipped from V and 4 bases from J, the junction kept 6 bases outside the gene matches. The receptor comes from a human donor. Sequenced input: PBMCs spiked with cells of the T cell clone KT2. The chain combines TRBV7-3 with TRBJ2-1, with 10 bases matching TRBD2. Written as DNA, the CDR3 is TGTGCCAGCAGCTTTCTAGCGGGAGTACCATACAATGAGCAGTTCTTC. Translated, it gives CASSFLAGVPYNEQFF.